This T cell receptor (beta chain) stems from a study of stem cell transplantation in POMP-related autoinflammatory disease. Study outcomes and limitations: Unique TRB V-J gene pairings were limited in number in patients with PRAID.

The CDR3 contains 16 residues. Germline CDR1 is SGHTS and CDR2 is YDEGEE. V dropped 0 bases and J dropped 7 bases, with 19 bases sitting between them. Profiling relied on immunoSEQ multiplex PCR, and the TCRdb table lists in-frame clones only, not all of them. This table holds some 29,000 clones, around 88% found once. Note on this clone: Its antigen is not known.

The TCR originated in a human donor with POMP-related autoinflammation and immune dysregulation (PRAID). The input for sequencing was CD4+ T cells from PBMCs, taken before stem cell transplantation. The chain is built from TRBV5-8 and TRBJ1-2, with D maybe TRBD1 (5 bases). CDR3 sequence reads: CASSLVLTARGGGYTF. DNA for the CDR3: TGTGCCAGCAGCTTGGTGCTGACAGCCCGGGGGGGTGGCTACACCTTC.